This section outlines one T cell receptor (beta chain) sequence together with its context. Its antigen is not known. The sample comes from a study of a mutant IDH1 vaccine in newly diagnosed glioma. General observations from the study: Seemingly, top peripheral T cell clonotype changes bore no relation to pseudoprogression.

Profiling relied on immunoSEQ multiplex PCR, and the TCRdb table lists in-frame clones only, not all of them. The sample records tens of thousands of clones, approximately 90% being singletons. This sample's time point: week 47, end of study. In every dose of vaccine, 300 ug of mutant IDH1 20-mer peptide was given alongside topical imiquimod. The CDR3 extends over 15 amino acids. Trimming removed 6 bases at V and 2 bases at J, with 13 bases between. CDR1 and CDR2 (germline): WSHSY, SAAADI. Sequenced material: PBMCs, taken from a glioma patient whose treatment included an IDH1 peptide vaccine. The gene calls are TRBV10-2 and TRBJ2-2; tentative D call: TRBD1 (5 bases). This TCR was recovered from a man in his forties with glioma. The CDR3 reads CASRAPGINTGELFF. CDR3 coding DNA: TGCGCCAGCAGGGCGCCAGGGATTAACACCGGGGAGCTGTTTTTT.